This T cell receptor beta chain comes out of a study of T-cell reconstitution after alpha-beta-depleted transplantation in children. Germline V gene lookup returns CDR1 LNHNV and CDR2 YYDKDF (reference sequence). The CDR3 contains 14 residues. V was clipped by 5 bases and J by 3 bases, with 14 bases between them. Preparation of the TCRbeta library was carried out with unique molecular identifiers. TCRdb processed the PCR reads anew with MiXCR; each CDR3 protein has one entry. The table lists roughly 500,000 distinct CDR3 sequences, about 16% of them singletons. The chain combines TRBV15 with TRBJ2-7; D is possibly TRBD2 (6 bases). This TCR was sampled from a human donor who donated a stem cell graft to a child with acute lymphoblastic leukemia. The sample consisted of PBMCs from the stem cell graft donor, taken from the stem cell graft. The DNA of the CDR3 is TGTGCCACCAGCTTGACTAGGGCCAACTACGAGCAGTACTTC. This encodes CATSLTRANYEQYF.